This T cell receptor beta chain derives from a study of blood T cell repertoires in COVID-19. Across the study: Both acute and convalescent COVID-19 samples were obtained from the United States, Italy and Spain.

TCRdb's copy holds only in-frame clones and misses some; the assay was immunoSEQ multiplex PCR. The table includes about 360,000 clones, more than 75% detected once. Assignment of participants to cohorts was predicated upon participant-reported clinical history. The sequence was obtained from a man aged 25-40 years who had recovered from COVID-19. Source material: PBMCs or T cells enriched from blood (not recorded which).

The CDR3 sequence: CASSAGNTGELFF. The CDR3 bases are TGTGCCAGCAGCGCCGGGAACACCGGGGAGCTGTTTTTT. V and J are TRBV5-4 and TRBJ2-2; D unresolved. Trimming took off 4 bases at V and 1 base at J, with 5 bases between the two ends. Germline V CDR1 and CDR2: SGHNT, YYREEE (reference sequence). The CDR3 is 13 amino acids.